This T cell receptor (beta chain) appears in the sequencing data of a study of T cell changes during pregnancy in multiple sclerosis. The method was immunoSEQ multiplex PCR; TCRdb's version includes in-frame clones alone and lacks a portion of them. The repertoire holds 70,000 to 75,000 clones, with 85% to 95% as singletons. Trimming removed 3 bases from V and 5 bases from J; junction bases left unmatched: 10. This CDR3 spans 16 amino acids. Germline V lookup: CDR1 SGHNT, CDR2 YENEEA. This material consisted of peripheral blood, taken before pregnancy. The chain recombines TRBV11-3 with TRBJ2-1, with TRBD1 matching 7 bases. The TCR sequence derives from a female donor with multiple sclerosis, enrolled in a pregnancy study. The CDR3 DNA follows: TGTGCCAGCAGCTTCGCTGGGACAGAGGTTAACAATGAGCAGTTCTTC. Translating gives CASSFAGTEVNNEQFF.